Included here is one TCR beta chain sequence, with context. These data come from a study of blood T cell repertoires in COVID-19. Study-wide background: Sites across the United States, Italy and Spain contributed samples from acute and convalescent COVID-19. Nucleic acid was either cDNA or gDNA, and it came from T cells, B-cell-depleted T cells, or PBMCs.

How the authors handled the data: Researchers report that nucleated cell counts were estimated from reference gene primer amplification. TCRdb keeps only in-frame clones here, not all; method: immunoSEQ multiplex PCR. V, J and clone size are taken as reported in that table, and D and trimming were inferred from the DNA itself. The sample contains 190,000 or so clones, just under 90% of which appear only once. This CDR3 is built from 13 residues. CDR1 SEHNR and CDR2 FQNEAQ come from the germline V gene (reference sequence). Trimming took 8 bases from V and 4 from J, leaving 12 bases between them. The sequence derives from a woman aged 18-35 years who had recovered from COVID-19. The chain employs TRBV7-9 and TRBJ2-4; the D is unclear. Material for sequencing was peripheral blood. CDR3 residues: CASGSRSKNIQYF. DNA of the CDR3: TGTGCCAGCGGAAGCAGGTCTAAAAACATTCAGTACTTC.